One sample yielded the 25 T cell receptor beta chains listed below, sequenced in a study of blood T cell repertoires in COVID-19. Using immunoSEQ multiplex PCR, the repertoire was profiled, and TCRdb retains in-frame clones only, with some absent. The sample lists under 200,000 clones, 86% occurring once. The sample was peripheral blood. Receptors originate from a man in his sixties or seventies with acute or convalescent COVID-19.

This sequence joins TRBV27 and TRBJ2-7; 7 nucleotides line up with TRBD2. CDR1 is MNHEY, CDR2 SMNVEV, per germline (reference sequence). The trim removed 5 bases at V and 2 bases at J, leaving 12 bases unmatched. This CDR3 contains 16 residues. The CDR3 spells CASSIAGAGEAYEQYF. As DNA, the CDR3 is TGTGCCAGCAGTATCGCTGGGGCGGGGGAGGCCTACGAGCAGTACTTC.

The V call is TRBV6-5, the J call TRBJ1-5; D might be TRBD1 (5 bases). The CDR3 runs 14 residues. CDR1 and CDR2 (germline): MNHEY, SVGAGI. Trimming took off 6 bases at V and 3 bases at J, with 12 bases between the two ends. The chain's CDR3 is CASSSTGYNQPQHF. The CDR3 nucleotides are TGTGCCAGCAGCTCCACAGGTTACAATCAGCCCCAGCATTTT.

The chain joins TRBV5-1 to TRBJ2-1; D gene unclear. This CDR3 has 11 residues. V was pared by 3 bases and J by 10 bases, with 8 bases between. Per the germline V gene, CDR1 is SGHRS and CDR2 is YFSETQ. DNA of the CDR3: TGCGCCAGCAGCTCCCCATTGGAGCAGTTCTTC. As protein: CASSSPLEQFF.

This clone appeared a few times. The chain has TRBV3-1 (or the pseudogene TRBV3-2) and TRBJ1-4; D not resolved. Trimming cost V 8 bases and J 13 bases, with 11 bases left between them. The CDR3 has 10 amino acids. Germline V lookup: CDR1 LGHDT, CDR2 YNNKEL (reference sequence). In nucleotides, the CDR3 is TGTGCCAGCGGCAACCAGGCACTGTTTTTT. Its protein product is CASGNQALFF.

This sequence joins TRBV6-5 and TRBJ1-5, with TRBD1 matching over 8 bases. This CDR3 has 15 amino acids. Germline V gives CDR1 MNHEY, CDR2 SVGAGI. V was pared by 4 bases and J by 3 bases, with 5 bases of the junction left unmatched. CDR3 sequence: CASSSGTGYNQPQHF. CDR3 in DNA: TGTGCCAGCAGTTCCGGGACAGGATACAATCAGCCCCAGCATTTT.

The CDR3: CASSLAGDLNGEQYF. CDR3 sequence (DNA): TGTGCCAGCAGCTTAGCCGGCGACCTTAACGGGGAGCAGTACTTC. The gene calls are TRBV11-2 and TRBJ2-7; D uncertain. Germline assignment: CDR1 SGHAT and CDR2 FQNNGV. The CDR3 spans 15 residues. The V end lost 1 base, the J end lost 7 bases, and 17 bases lay between the germline ends.

V usage is TRBV7-3 and J usage is TRBJ1-1; unclear D gene. Looked up from germline, CDR1 is SGHTA and CDR2 is FQGTGA. Trimming took 5 bases from V and 3 from J, leaving 10 bases between them. The CDR3 extends over 13 amino acids. CDR3 sequence (DNA): TGTGCCAGCAGCGCCCTTATAGACACTGAAGCTTTCTTT. Its translation: CASSALIDTEAFF.

The chain recombines TRBV4-3 with TRBJ1-3; 7 positions match TRBD1. V lost 4 bases, J lost 7 bases, and 10 bases stayed unmatched. This CDR3 spans 15 amino acids. Germline V gene sequence: CDR1 LGHNA, CDR2 YSLEER. The CDR3 DNA follows: TGCGCCAGCAGCCGCACAGGGGAACTGGCGAACACCATATATTTT. Translation gives CASSRTGELANTIYF.

The gene calls are TRBV5-5 and TRBJ2-3; possibly TRBD2 for D (5 bases). Germline V gives CDR1 SGHKS, CDR2 YYEKEE (reference sequence). This CDR3 is 17 amino acids long. V shed 4 bases and J shed 1 base, with 19 bases lying between them. The CDR3 coding sequence is TGTGCCAGCAGCGTGATCCCTGGTCTGGGAGGCACAGATACGCAGTATTTT. Translation: CASSVIPGLGGTDTQYF.

The rearrangement uses TRBV12-3 or TRBV12-4 and TRBJ1-4; 7 positions agree with TRBD1. The junction had 1 base not matched to a gene; V was cut back by 4 bases and J by 5 bases. The CDR3 is made up of 13 amino acids. CDR3 protein: CASSWGQNEKLFF. CDR3 DNA: TGTGCCAGCAGTTGGGGACAGAATGAAAAACTGTTTTTT.

The rearrangement uses TRBV6-5 and TRBJ2-7; TRBD1 matches 9 bases. Germline V lookup: CDR1 MNHEY, CDR2 SVGAGI. The CDR3 is 14 amino acids. Germline trimming cut 10 bases from V and 4 bases from J; bases unmatched to any gene: 11. This CDR3 reads CATMGTGKLYEQYF. CDR3 coding DNA: TGTGCCACCATGGGGACAGGGAAGTTGTACGAGCAGTACTTC.

J is TRBJ2-3 and V is TRBV5-1; D possibly corresponds to TRBD2 (6 bases). Deletions cut 4 bases from V and 2 bases from J, with 17 bases between. Germline values: CDR1 SGHRS, CDR2 YFSETQ. The CDR3 covers 16 residues. This CDR3 is CASSIIPGTHTDTQYF. The CDR3 DNA reads TGCGCCAGCAGCATCATACCCGGGACTCACACAGATACGCAGTATTTT.

Concerning this clone itself: Other DNA sequences in this specimen translate into the identical CDR3. V and J are TRBV6-5 and TRBJ2-2; tentative D call: TRBD2 (5 bases). Trimming removed 6 bases from V and 5 bases from J, with 10 bases in between. Germline loops: CDR1 MNHEY, CDR2 SVGAGI. This CDR3 has 13 residues. The chain's CDR3 is CASSRGWTGELFF. CDR3 nucleotide sequence: TGTGCCAGCAGCCGGGGATGGACCGGGGAGCTGTTTTTT.

The rearrangement joins TRBV7-9 to TRBJ1-1, with 9 bases that match TRBD1. Germline V gene data show CDR1 as SEHNR and CDR2 as FQNEAQ (reference sequence). J lost 5 bases, V lost 5 bases, and 3 bases had no gene match. The CDR3 totals 13 residues. The CDR3 DNA reads TGTGCCAGCAGCGTGACAGGGGGAACTGAAGCTTTCTTT. It yields the protein CASSVTGGTEAFF.

This chain joins TRBV19 and TRBJ1-4, with 8 bases fitting TRBD1. Trimming took 3 bases from V and 4 from J; bases not matched to a gene: 10. The germline V gene has CDR1 LNHDA and CDR2 SQIVND (reference sequence). This CDR3 is 17 amino acids long. The CDR3 DNA reads TGTGCCAGTAGTATGATATTATCGGGACAGGATAATGAAAAACTGTTTTTT. It is translated as CASSMILSGQDNEKLFF.

The chain employs TRBV9 and TRBJ2-5, with 9 nucleotides matching TRBD1. V lost 4 bases and J lost 5; bases outside the gene matches: 6. The CDR3 covers 14 residues. Per germline, CDR1 SGDLS and CDR2 YYNGEE. CDR3 region: CASSSTGGGETQYF. The CDR3 region has the DNA TGTGCCAGCAGCTCCACAGGGGGCGGGGAGACCCAGTACTTC.

This chain joins TRBV28 and TRBJ2-2; D perhaps matches TRBD1 (5 bases). The ends were cut back, 1 base at V and 6 bases at J, with 12 bases in the middle. CDR1 and CDR2 (germline): MDHEN, SYDVKM. The CDR3 is made up of 15 amino acids. CDR3: CASSLYDRSSGELFF. The DNA for the CDR3 is TGTGCCAGCAGTTTATATGACAGAAGCTCCGGGGAGCTGTTTTTT.

The chain links TRBV3-1 (or the pseudogene TRBV3-2) to TRBJ2-3; 14 positions match TRBD2. The CDR3 runs 18 residues. With 6 bases clipped from V and 2 bases from J, the junction kept 10 bases outside the gene matches. The V gene's germline CDR1 is LGHDT and CDR2 YNNKEL (reference sequence). The CDR3 protein is CASSSGTSGRWVTDTQYF. The CDR3 coding sequence is TGTGCCAGCAGTTCCGGGACTAGCGGGAGATGGGTCACAGATACGCAGTATTTT.

J is TRBJ2-2 and V is TRBV5-5, with a tentative D call TRBD2 (6 bases). Germline values: CDR1 SGHKS, CDR2 YYEKEE (reference sequence). The CDR3 totals 14 residues. V gave up 3 bases and J gave up 3 bases, with 9 bases separating them. The CDR3 DNA is TGTGCCAGCAGCTGGGACTTTCACACCGGGGAGCTGTTTTTT. It codes for CASSWDFHTGELFF.

The gene calls are TRBV5-1 and TRBJ2-2, with D tentatively TRBD1 (6 bases). Germline CDR1 is SGHRS and CDR2 is YFSETQ. Trimming pared 0 bases from V and 4 bases from J, leaving 13 bases between. The CDR3 consists of 16 residues. CDR3 nucleotide sequence: TGCGCCAGCAGCTTGGAGGCAGGGGCTGTCACCGGGGAGCTGTTTTTT. This encodes CASSLEAGAVTGELFF. The full variable domain, with the rest looked up from reference TRBV5-1 and TRBJ2-2, is KAGVTQTPRYLIKTRGQQVTLSCSPISGHRSVSWYQQTPGQGLQFLFEYFSETQRNKGNFPGRFSGRQFSNSRSEMNVSTLELGDSALYLCASSLEAGAVTGELFFGEGSRLTVL.

V and J are TRBV12-5 and TRBJ2-5, with D perhaps TRBD2 (6 bases). This CDR3 region has 12 residues. The V and J ends lost 4 bases and 5 bases respectively, with 8 bases between them. CDR1 LGHNT and CDR2 FRNRAP come from the germline V gene. CDR3 bases: TGTGCTAGTGGTTGGGGGAGGGAGACCCAGTACTTC. Encoded protein: CASGWGRETQYF.

The genes are TRBV5-1 and TRBJ2-2; D possibly corresponds to TRBD1 (6 bases). The ends were cut back, 7 bases at V and 6 bases at J, with 13 bases in the middle. There are 13 residues in the CDR3. Germline CDR1 and CDR2: SGHRS and YFSETQ. The CDR3 bases are TGCGCCAGCTCCGAGGGGGAAGCCGGGGAGCTGTTTTTT. Protein: CASSEGEAGELFF.

This clone was seen once. The chain uses TRBV9 and TRBJ2-1; a weak D match, TRBD1 (5 bases). CDR3 size: 15 residues. The germline V gene encodes CDR1 SGDLS and CDR2 YYNGEE. V lost 3 bases, J lost 11 bases, and 21 bases lay in between. CDR3 nucleotide sequence: TGTGCCAGCAGCGCGACAGTTACCTTAGGGATGAAGCAGTTCTTC. Encoded protein: CASSATVTLGMKQFF.

This clone has just one count. The J gene is TRBJ2-1, the V gene TRBV24-1; 7 nucleotides agree with TRBD2. Germline V lookup: CDR1 KGHDR, CDR2 SFDVKD. J gave up 0 bases and V 5 bases, and 6 bases lay outside the gene matches. This CDR3 comprises 16 residues. The DNA for the CDR3 is TGTGCCACCAGTGCGCGCGGGGGATACTCCTACAATGAGCAGTTCTTC. Translated, it gives CATSARGGYSYNEQFF.

As to this clone: Other DNA sequences in the sample encode the same CDR3. The rearrangement uses TRBV19 and TRBJ1-1, with D hard to call. Germline CDR1 reads LNHDA; CDR2 reads SQIVND (reference sequence). CDR3 length: 13 amino acids. V was clipped by 3 bases and J by 1 base, with 6 bases between them. The DNA of the CDR3 is TGTGCCAGTAGTATCACGGGGAACACTGAAGCTTTCTTT. Protein: CASSITGNTEAFF.